This T cell receptor beta chain originates from a study of early stage breast cancer tumors. Produced via immunoSEQ multiplex PCR; TCRdb's table is partial and in-frame only. The table records 27,000 or so clones, 80% to 90% of them present only once. CDR3 length: 16 residues. The ends lost 5 bases at V and 5 bases at J; junction bases unmatched: 14. CDR1 and CDR2 (germline): SGHNT, YYREEE (reference sequence). The chain joins TRBV5-4 to TRBJ2-7, with TRBD1 matching over 9 bases. The sample taken for sequencing was blood. The clonotype originates from a person aged 45 to 59 with breast cancer. The CDR3 nucleotides read TGTGCCAGCAGTCCCACCTTCCAGACAGGGGGGGACGAGCAGTACTTC. It translates to CASSPTFQTGGDEQYF.